The entry below describes one TCR beta chain. The antigen remains unidentified. This sample was taken from a study of cytomegalovirus exposure and HLA in healthy donors. Primers included in the PCR were 60 Vbeta and 13 Jbeta primers. The table came from immunoSEQ multiplex PCR; TCRdb's copy has only in-frame clones and leaves some out. The sample has 100,000 to 150,000 clones; 83% are singletons. Study conclusions and caveats: Being indistinguishable, some V segments were excluded, TRBV6-2 and TRBV6-3 among them. In vitro work confirmed that a few CMV-associated chains recognize CMV antigens. As was reported, the classifier diagnosed cytomegalovirus status with high specificity and sensitivity. Common viral pathogens seemed to be connected with several of the most significant clusters, according to a later analysis.

The germline gives CDR1 SGDLS, CDR2 YYNGEE. V shed 4 bases, J shed 4 bases, and the junction held 11 bases outside the gene matches. The CDR3 has 16 residues. The chain links TRBV9 to TRBJ1-3; 7 positions match TRBD1. Sequenced: PBMCs. This TCR came from a man aged 35-49 years in good health and CMV-seronegative. The CDR3 coding sequence is TGTGCCAGCAGCATAGAACAGGGGTCGTACGGAAACACCATATATTTT. Translation: CASSIEQGSYGNTIYF.